The rows below give T cell receptor beta chains drawn from one sample of a study of T cell changes during pregnancy in multiple sclerosis. Clones were sequenced by immunoSEQ multiplex PCR, and TCRdb holds only the in-frame ones, with some missing. The table includes roughly 87,000 clones, just over 90% detected once. The starting material was peripheral blood, obtained in the third trimester of pregnancy. These receptors all come from a female donor in good health, enrolled as a control in a pregnancy study. Both conserved end residues are part of each CDR3. The D gene is left open where the match is weak.

d_gene	v_gene	j_gene	CDR3aa
-	TRBV5-1	TRBJ2-2	CASSLSLPSGTGELFF
-	TRBV6-1	TRBJ2-3	CASSEAETGRGIF
TRBD1	TRBV2	TRBJ2-7	CASSDPLNFYGTANYEQYF
TRBD2	TRBV28	TRBJ2-1	CASSLAGGPSEQFF
-	TRBV18	TRBJ2-3	CASSPRSGGPDTQYF
-	TRBV5-1	TRBJ1-2	CASSFGGQANYGYTF
-	TRBV11-3	TRBJ2-7	CASSLGGSHEQYF
TRBD1	TRBV28	TRBJ2-3	CASSSGQGRTDTQYF
-	TRBV1	TRBJ2-3	CTSSRRLPDTQYF
-	TRBV7-2	TRBJ1-3	CASSSPRNTIYF
-	TRBV5-1	TRBJ2-2	CASSLAGGTRTGELFF
-	TRBV5-4	TRBJ2-3	CASSHRDNRRDTQYF
-	TRBV7-9	TRBJ1-2	CASSLKGTLNYGYTF
TRBD1	TRBV4-1	TRBJ1-2	CASSQLVTQGTNYGYTF
TRBD2	TRBV2	TRBJ2-7	CATLAGGWSLDEQYF
TRBD2	TRBV5-1	TRBJ2-3	CASSFGASGDTQYF
TRBD2	TRBV6-5	TRBJ2-3	CASKTSGSGTDTQYF
TRBD1	TRBV28	TRBJ1-2	CASSVTQGAGGDYGYTF
-	TRBV19	TRBJ2-5	CASTNRDSGTQYF
TRBD2	TRBV28	TRBJ2-1	CASSLGLAGNNEQFF
-	TRBV19	TRBJ2-5	CASSIGQPGWMETQYF
TRBD2	TRBV2	TRBJ2-3	CASSETLQLAGVDTQYF
-	TRBV6-5	TRBJ2-7	CASAGTAQYEQYF
TRBD2	TRBV4-1	TRBJ2-1	CASSQKGLAGVHEQFF
TRBD2	TRBV6-1	TRBJ2-7	CASSEVAGAGGAYEQYF
-	TRBV27	TRBJ1-5	CASSSRRQGSFQPQHF
TRBD2	TRBV11-2	TRBJ2-1	CASSGLAGLYNEQFF
TRBD2	TRBV9	TRBJ2-7	CASSSRLAGGLYEQYF
TRBD1	TRBV4-1	TRBJ2-1	CASSQGAGGLLGGYNEQFF
TRBD2	TRBV2	TRBJ2-5	CASRRTSGSGTQYF
-	TRBV5-1	TRBJ2-7	CASSLAAGTPYEQYF
TRBD1	TRBV9	TRBJ1-5	CASSDRDRGQPQHF
TRBD2	TRBV11-3	TRBJ2-1	CASSRGLAEYNEQFF
-	TRBV4-2	TRBJ2-3	CASSLPGLTDTQYF
-	TRBV6-1	TRBJ2-7	CASSELTYTYEQYF
-	TRBV6-1	TRBJ2-7	CASSTDISYNEQYF
TRBD2	TRBV29-1	TRBJ2-1	CSVGFLAGYNEQFF
TRBD1	TRBV6-1	TRBJ1-5	CASSPGGQGNQPQHF
-	TRBV14	TRBJ2-1	CASSQPTRAYNEQFF
-	TRBV28	TRBJ1-1	CASRQQGLNTEAFF
TRBD1	TRBV2	TRBJ1-2	CASSEGRGLGGYTF
-	TRBV4-1	TRBJ2-7	CASSQEGGIGYEQYF
-	TRBV18	TRBJ2-3	CASSPSGSTDTQYF
-	TRBV6-4	TRBJ1-2	CASSDSRGSYTF
TRBD2	TRBV9	TRBJ2-1	CASSEAGTTSYNEQFF
TRBD2	TRBV5-1	TRBJ2-3	CASSLGLASGRASRDTQYF
TRBD1	TRBV28	TRBJ1-2	CASSSPAGTGDYGYTF
-	TRBV9	TRBJ2-7	CASSALLVASTYEQYF
TRBD2	TRBV28	TRBJ2-1	CASSFGTLAGAEEQFF
TRBD1	TRBV2	TRBJ2-3	CASSRQGLDTQYF
-	TRBV7-9	TRBJ1-1	CASSPPPISSSTEAFF
TRBD1	TRBV6-1	TRBJ1-5	CASRAGTGVNQPQHF
TRBD2	TRBV6-5	TRBJ2-7	CASSYGNLREYYEQYF
TRBD1	TRBV7-9	TRBJ2-2	CASSPRTGLAGELFF
-	TRBV5-6	TRBJ2-5	CASSLVELTGLRETQYF
-	TRBV5-1	TRBJ2-1	CASSLSGAPYNNEQFF